This T cell receptor beta chain is from a study of OX40 agonist ivuxolimab in advanced cancers. Regarding the complete study: Ivuxolimab was a fully human IgG2 agonistic monoclonal antibody targeting the costimulatory receptor OX40 (CD134). The paper covers the monotherapy dose-escalation part of the phase I ivuxolimab trial, which included N of about 56 patients. Prior anti-PD-1, anti-PD-L1 or anti-CTLA-4 therapy was permitted, and approximately 40% of dose-escalation patients had received checkpoint inhibitors. Partial responses occurred in three dose-escalation patients, of whom one had hepatocellular carcinoma and two had cutaneous melanoma. The dose-escalation cohort was 80% to 90% male with a mean age of about 60 years, ranging from roughly 20 to 80. Intravenous ivuxolimab was administered to patients every 2 weeks at six dose levels: 0.01, 0.1, 0.3, 1.5, 3 and 10 mg/kg. Of the approximately 54 patients in dose escalation, approximately 20 had hepatocellular carcinoma, about 15 had melanoma, 9 had renal cell carcinoma and 9 had head and neck cancer. Peripheral TCRbeta sequencing aimed to test whether ivuxolimab altered TCR sequence diversity and caused clonal T-cell expansion. What the research found in general, with its limitations: At doses of 0.1 to 3.0 mg/kg, clonal expansion of both CD4+ and CD8+ T cells in blood was seen between baseline and week 6. Low levels of normalized T-cell clonal expansion were also shown by some nonresponding patients. In the 0.1-3.0 mg/kg groups, partial responders were among the patients with the lowest normalized peripheral clonal expansion, particularly in CD8+ T cells. On average, CD8+ T cells showed more expanded clones than CD4+ T cells after ivuxolimab. Which antigens the clonally expanded peripheral T cells were specific for was not determined.

V lost 0 bases and J lost 5 bases; the stretch between them is 4 bases long. The CDR3 spans 12 residues, from the cysteine through the phenylalanine. Only CDR3 DNA remains: 36 bases, in frame from the first base. Looking up the germline V gene yields CDR1 SGHDT and CDR2 YYEEEE. Notes on this clone: Its cognate antigen has yet to be identified. No quality values exist for individual bases; no much larger clone is one base distant.

The trial excluded patients who had a history of autoimmune disease or were on systemic immunosuppression. In every dose cohort, peripheral blood was drawn for TCR sequencing at baseline, cycle 4 day 1, and cycle 7 day 1. The samples were taken from a phase I, first-in-human, multicenter, open-label dose-escalation trial of ivuxolimab. Adults with locally advanced or metastatic head and neck squamous cell, hepatocellular, melanoma or renal cell carcinoma were enrolled in the trial. Before TCR sequencing, CD4+ and CD8+ T cells were separately sorted from peripheral blood. Genomic DNA was extracted from sorted cells for sequencing of the TCRbeta CDR3 region. The immunoSEQ Assay was used to sequence the TCRbeta CDR3 regions. Here the immuneACCESS table is served through TCRdb, limited to in-frame sequences with V and J called. Missing clones are a known gap in these copies; in checked studies unresolved V genes cover under half, and the rest lacks a known reason. The sample includes some 41,000 clones, with approximately 90% observed a single time. Together, the top ten hold 6% of the sample.

The specimen comprised CD4+ or CD8+ T cells sorted from blood, sampled in a trial of the OX40 agonist ivuxolimab. This sequence was found in an adult with an advanced solid tumor such as melanoma, head and neck, liver or kidney cancer. The receptor chain draws on TRBV5-6 and TRBJ2-3; the D gene identity is not certain. The DNA sequence reads TGTGCCAGCAGCTTGGTCCTAGATACGCAGTATTTT. Translated, it gives CASSLVLDTQYF.